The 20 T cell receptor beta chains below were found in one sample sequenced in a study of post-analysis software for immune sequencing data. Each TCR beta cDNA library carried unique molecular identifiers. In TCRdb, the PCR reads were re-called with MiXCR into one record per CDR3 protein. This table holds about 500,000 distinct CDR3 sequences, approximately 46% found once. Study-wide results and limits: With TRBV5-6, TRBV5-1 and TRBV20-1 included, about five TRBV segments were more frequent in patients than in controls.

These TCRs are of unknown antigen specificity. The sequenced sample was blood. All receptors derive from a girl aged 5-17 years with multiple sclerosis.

CDR3 DNA: TGCGCCAGCAGCTTGGTTGTCGGGCAACAGGAGACCCAGTACTTC. Translating gives CASSLVVGQQETQYF. This chain uses TRBV5-1 with TRBJ2-7; D uncertain. The J call could be wrong; TRBJ2-5 is a better fit for the DNA end. The germline V gene has CDR1 SGHRS and CDR2 YFSETQ. The CDR3 extends over 15 amino acids.

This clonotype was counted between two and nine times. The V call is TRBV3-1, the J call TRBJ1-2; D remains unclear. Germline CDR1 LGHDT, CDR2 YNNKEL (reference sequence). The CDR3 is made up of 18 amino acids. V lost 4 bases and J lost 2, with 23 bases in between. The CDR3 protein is CASSPEGPGALLNYGYTF. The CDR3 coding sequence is TGTGCCAGCAGCCCTGAAGGTCCCGGCGCCCTTCTAAACTATGGCTACACCTTC.

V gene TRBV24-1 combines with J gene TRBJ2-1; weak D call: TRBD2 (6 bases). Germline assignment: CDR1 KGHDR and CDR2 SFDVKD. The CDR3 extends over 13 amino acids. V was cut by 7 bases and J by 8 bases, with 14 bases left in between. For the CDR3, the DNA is TGTGCCACCAGAGGGACTGCTACCGATGAGCAGTTCTTC. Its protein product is CATRGTATDEQFF.

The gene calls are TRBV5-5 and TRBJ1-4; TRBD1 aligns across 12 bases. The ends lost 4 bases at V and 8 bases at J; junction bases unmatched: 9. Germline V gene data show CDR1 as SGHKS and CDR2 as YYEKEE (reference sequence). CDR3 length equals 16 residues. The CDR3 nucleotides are TGTGCCAGCAGCGGAACTACCGGGACAGGGGGCGAAAAACTGTTTTTT. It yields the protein CASSGTTGTGGEKLFF.

CDR3 DNA: TGCAGCGTTGGGGCGCAGGGGGGGACCAAGACCCAGTACTTC. Protein: CSVGAQGGTKTQYF. This chain uses TRBV29-1 with TRBJ2-7, with D possibly called TRBD1 or TRBD2 (7 bases each). The J call may be wrong; the DNA end is better matched by TRBJ2-5. This CDR3 is built from 14 residues. Germline CDR1 SQVTM, CDR2 ANQGSEA.

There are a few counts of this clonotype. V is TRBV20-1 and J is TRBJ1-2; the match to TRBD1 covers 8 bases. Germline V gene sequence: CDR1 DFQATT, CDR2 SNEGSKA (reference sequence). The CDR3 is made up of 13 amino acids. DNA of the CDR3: TGCAGCCTGACGGGCCAGGGGGCTAATGGCTACACCTTC. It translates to CSLTGQGANGYTF.

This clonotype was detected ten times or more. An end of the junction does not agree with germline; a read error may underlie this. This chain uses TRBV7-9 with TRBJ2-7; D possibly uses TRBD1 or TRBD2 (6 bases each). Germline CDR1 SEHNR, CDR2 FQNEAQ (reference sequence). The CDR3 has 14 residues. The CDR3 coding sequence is TGCGCCAGCAGCTTGGGGGGCATTTCCTACGAGCAGTACTTC. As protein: CASSLGGISYEQYF. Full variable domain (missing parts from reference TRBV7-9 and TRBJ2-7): DTGVSQNPRHKITKRGQNVTFRCDPISEHNRLYWYRQTLGQGPEFLTYFQNEAQLEKSRLLSDRFSAERPKGSFSTLEIQRTEQGDSAMYLCASSLGGISYEQYFGPGTRLTVT.

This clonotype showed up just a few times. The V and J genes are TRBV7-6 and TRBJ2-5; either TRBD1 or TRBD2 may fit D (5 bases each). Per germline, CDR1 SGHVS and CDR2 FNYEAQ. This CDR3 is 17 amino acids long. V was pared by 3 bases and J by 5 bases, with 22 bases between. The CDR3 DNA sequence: TGTGCCAGCAGCTTTTCAAATCCGGCGAGGGGCGGTGAGACCCAGTACTTC. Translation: CASSFSNPARGGETQYF.

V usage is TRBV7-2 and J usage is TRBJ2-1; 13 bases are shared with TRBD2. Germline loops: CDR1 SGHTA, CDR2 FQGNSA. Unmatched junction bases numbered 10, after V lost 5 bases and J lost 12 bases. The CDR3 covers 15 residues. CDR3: CASSIGTSGIRVQFF. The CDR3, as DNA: TGTGCCAGCAGCATCGGGACTAGCGGGATCCGCGTGCAGTTCTTC.

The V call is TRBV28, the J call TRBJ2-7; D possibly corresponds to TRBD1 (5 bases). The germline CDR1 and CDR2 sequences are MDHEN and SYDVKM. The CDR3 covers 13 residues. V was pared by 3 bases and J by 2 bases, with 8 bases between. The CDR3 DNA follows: TGTGCCAGCAGTTTGCAGGGAACCTACGAGCAGTACTTC. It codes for CASSLQGTYEQYF. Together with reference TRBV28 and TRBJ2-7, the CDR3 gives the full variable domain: DVKVTQSSRYLVKRTGEKVFLECVQDMDHENMFWYRQDPGLGLRLIYFSYDVKMKEKGDIPEGYSVSREKKERFSLILESASTNQTSMYLCASSLQGTYEQYFGPGTRLTVT.

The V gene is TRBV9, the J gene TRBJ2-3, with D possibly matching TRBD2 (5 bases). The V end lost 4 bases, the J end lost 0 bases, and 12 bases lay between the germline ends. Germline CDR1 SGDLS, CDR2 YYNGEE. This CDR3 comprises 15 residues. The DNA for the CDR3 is TGTGCCAGCAGCCCCGACGGCGGGAGCACAGATACGCAGTATTTT. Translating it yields CASSPDGGSTDTQYF.

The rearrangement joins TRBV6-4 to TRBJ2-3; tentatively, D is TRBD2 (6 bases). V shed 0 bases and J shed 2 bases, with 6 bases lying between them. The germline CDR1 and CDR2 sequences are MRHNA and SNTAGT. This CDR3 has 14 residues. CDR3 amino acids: CASSDSRDTDTQYF. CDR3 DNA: TGTGCCAGCAGTGACTCGCGGGACACAGATACGCAGTATTTT.

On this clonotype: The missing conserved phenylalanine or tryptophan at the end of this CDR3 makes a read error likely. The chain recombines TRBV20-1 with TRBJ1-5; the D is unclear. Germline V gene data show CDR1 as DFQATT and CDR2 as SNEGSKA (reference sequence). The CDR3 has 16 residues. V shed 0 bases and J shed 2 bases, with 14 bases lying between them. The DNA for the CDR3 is TGCAGTGCTAGAGATGGTGGCGGAAACCGCAATCAGCCCCAGCATGTT. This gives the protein CSARDGGGNRNQPQHV.

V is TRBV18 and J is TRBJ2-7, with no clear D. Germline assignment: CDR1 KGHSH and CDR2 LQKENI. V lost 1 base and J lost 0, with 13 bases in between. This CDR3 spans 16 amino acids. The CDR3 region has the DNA TGTGCCAGCTCACCACGGGTGCCATTGGCCTCCTACGAGCAGTACTTC. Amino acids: CASSPRVPLASYEQYF.

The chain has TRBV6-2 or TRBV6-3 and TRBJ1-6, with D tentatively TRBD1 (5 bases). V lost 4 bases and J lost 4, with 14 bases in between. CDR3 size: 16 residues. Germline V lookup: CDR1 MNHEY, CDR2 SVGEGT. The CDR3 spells CASSSPGPSYNSPLHF. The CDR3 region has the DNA TGTGCCAGCAGTTCTCCGGGACCCTCTTATAATTCACCCCTCCACTTT.

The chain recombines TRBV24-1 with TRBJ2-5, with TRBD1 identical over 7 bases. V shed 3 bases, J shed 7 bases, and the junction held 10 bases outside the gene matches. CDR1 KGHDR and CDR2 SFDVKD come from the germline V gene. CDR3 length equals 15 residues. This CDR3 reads CATSDQTGSGGTQYF. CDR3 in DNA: TGTGCCACCAGTGATCAGACAGGGTCAGGGGGGACCCAGTACTTC.

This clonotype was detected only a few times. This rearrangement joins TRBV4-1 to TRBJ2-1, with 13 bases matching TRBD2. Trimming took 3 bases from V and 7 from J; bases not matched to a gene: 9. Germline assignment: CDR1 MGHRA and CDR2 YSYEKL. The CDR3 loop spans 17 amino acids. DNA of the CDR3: TGCGCCAGCAGCCAGAACCTACTAGCGGGAGGGCCTAATGAGCAGTTCTTC. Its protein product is CASSQNLLAGGPNEQFF.

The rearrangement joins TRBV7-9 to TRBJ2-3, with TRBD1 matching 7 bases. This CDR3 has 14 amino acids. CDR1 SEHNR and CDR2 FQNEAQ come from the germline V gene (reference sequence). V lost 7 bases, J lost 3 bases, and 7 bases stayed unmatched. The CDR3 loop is CASTRQGVTDTQYF. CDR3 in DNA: TGTGCCAGCACCCGACAGGGTGTTACAGATACGCAGTATTTT.

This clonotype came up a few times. The CDR3 loop reads CASSPRAGGQGQPQHF. The CDR3 nucleotides are TGTGCCAGCAGTCCCCGGGCAGGGGGACAAGGTCAGCCCCAGCATTTT. The rearrangement joins TRBV12-3 or TRBV12-4 to TRBJ1-5, with 7 bases matching TRBD1. V dropped 5 bases and J dropped 6; count of bases not matched to a gene: 13. This CDR3 is 16 amino acids long.

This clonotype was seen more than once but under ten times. The CDR3 nucleotides are TGTGCCAGCAGTTACTTAGTATCGACGGTTGGCTCTGGGGCCAACGTCCTGACTTTC. Protein product: CASSYLVSTVGSGANVLTF. The V and J genes are TRBV6-5 and TRBJ2-6; D remains unclear. Germline CDR1 reads MNHEY; CDR2 reads SVGAGI. CDR3 length: 19 residues. Trimming removed 1 base from V and 0 bases from J, with 16 bases in between.